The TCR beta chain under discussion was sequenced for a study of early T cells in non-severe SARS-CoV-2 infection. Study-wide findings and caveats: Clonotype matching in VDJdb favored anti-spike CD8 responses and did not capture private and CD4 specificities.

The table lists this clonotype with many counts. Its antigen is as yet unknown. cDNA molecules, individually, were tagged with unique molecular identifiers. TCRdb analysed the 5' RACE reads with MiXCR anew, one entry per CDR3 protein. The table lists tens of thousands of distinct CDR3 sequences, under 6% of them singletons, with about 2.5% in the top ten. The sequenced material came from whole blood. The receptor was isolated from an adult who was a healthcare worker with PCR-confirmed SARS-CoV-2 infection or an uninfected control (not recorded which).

The CDR3: CSARTENLLAKNIQYF. CDR3 nucleotide sequence: TGCAGTGCTAGAACAGAAAACCTTTTAGCCAAAAACATTCAGTACTTC. The rearrangement joins TRBV20-1 to TRBJ2-4; no firm D call. Germline lookup yields CDR1 DFQATT and CDR2 SNEGSKA (reference sequence). V was shortened by 2 bases and J by 0 bases, with 14 bases between the two germline ends. The CDR3 has 16 residues.